This T cell receptor (beta chain) was obtained from a study of OX40 agonist ivuxolimab in advanced cancers. Regarding the study in general: The costimulatory receptor OX40 (CD134) was targeted by ivuxolimab, a fully human IgG2 agonistic monoclonal antibody. Intravenous ivuxolimab was administered to patients every 2 weeks at six dose levels: 0.01, 0.1, 0.3, 1.5, 3 and 10 mg/kg. Of the approximately 50 dose-escalation patients, hepatocellular carcinoma was present in approximately 20, melanoma in about 15, renal cell carcinoma in 9 and head and neck cancer in 9. In the dose-escalation cohort, 75% to 85% of patients were male, and the mean age was around 65 years with a range of roughly 20 to 85. Prior anti-PD-1, anti-PD-L1 or anti-CTLA-4 therapy was permitted, and approximately 40% of dose-escalation patients had received checkpoint inhibitors. Partial responses were achieved by three dose-escalation patients, of whom one had hepatocellular carcinoma and two had cutaneous melanoma. Peripheral TCRbeta sequencing was intended to test whether TCR sequence diversity was altered and clonal T-cell expansion was caused by ivuxolimab. The paper covers the monotherapy dose-escalation part of the phase I ivuxolimab trial, which included N of about 51 patients. On the study overall, not on this receptor specifically: Low levels of normalized T-cell clonal expansion were also seen in some patients who did not respond. At doses from 0.1 to 3.0 mg/kg, clonal expansion was seen in both CD4+ and CD8+ blood T cells between baseline and week 6. The antigen specificity of the peripheral T cells that underwent clonal expansion was not determined. After ivuxolimab, CD8+ T cells had more expanded clones than CD4+ T cells on average. Partial responders in the 0.1-3.0 mg/kg groups had among the lowest normalized peripheral clonal expansion, especially among CD8+ T cells.

The germline V and J ends show losses of 6 bases and 7 bases respectively, and no gene match explains 11 bases of the junction. Reading the germline V gene gives CDR1 MGHDK and CDR2 SYGVNS. Measured from the cysteine to the phenylalanine, the CDR3 is 14 residues long. The only DNA kept is the CDR3, 42 bases in frame from the first base. Remarks on this clone: Its recognized antigen is unknown. One base away there is no much larger clone; base qualities are not given.

The trial excluded patients who had a history of autoimmune disease or were on systemic immunosuppression. Peripheral blood for TCR sequencing was collected from all dose cohorts at baseline, on cycle 4 day 1, and on cycle 7 day 1. The samples were taken from a phase I, first-in-human, multicenter, open-label dose-escalation trial of ivuxolimab. The trial enrolled adults with locally advanced or metastatic head and neck squamous cell, hepatocellular, melanoma or renal cell carcinoma. CD4+ and CD8+ T cells were sorted separately from peripheral blood before TCR sequencing. Genomic DNA was extracted from sorted cells for sequencing of the TCRbeta CDR3 region. The immunoSEQ Assay was used for sequencing of TCRbeta CDR3 regions. The immuneACCESS repertoire file appears here via TCRdb, limited to in-frame rearrangements. These files lack a portion of the clones; in checked studies, under half of the deficit traces to unresolved V genes, and the cause of the others is not known. Recorded for this sample are roughly 61,000 clones; approximately 90% of them occurred a single time. 15% to 20% of the sample is in the top ten clones.

This TCR came from an adult with an advanced solid tumor such as melanoma, head and neck, liver or kidney cancer. The sequencing here drew on CD4+ or CD8+ T cells sorted from blood, taken in a trial of the OX40 agonist ivuxolimab. The chain was built from TRBV25-1 and TRBJ2-7; 8 of the junction bases match TRBD2. The CDR3 amino acid sequence is: CASSGRAGAWEQYF. The DNA is TGTGCCAGCAGCGGTCGAGCGGGGGCTTGGGAGCAGTACTTC.